This T cell receptor beta chain derives from a study of graft-versus-host responses after intestinal transplantation. V was trimmed by 4 bases and J by 6 bases, leaving 17 bases between them. The CDR3 loop spans 15 amino acids. Germline lookup yields CDR1 SGHVS and CDR2 FNYEAQ. This clone was observed a single time. Its specificity is unknown. Method: immunoSEQ multiplex PCR; TCRdb's copy keeps in-frame clones and lacks some. This table holds about 100,000 clones, about 90% found once. Material: unstimulated CD4+ T cells sorted from spleen or lymph node cells, obtained before intestinal transplant. This clonotype was sampled from a human donor who received an intestinal transplant. The rearrangement uses TRBV7-6 and TRBJ2-3, with D possibly matching TRBD2 (6 bases). The CDR3 coding sequence is TGTGCCAGCAGCTCTGGGGACGTTCGGGGGGATACGCAGTATTTT. Protein: CASSSGDVRGDTQYF.